The TCR beta chain described here comes from a study of regulatory T cells in long-lasting Graves disease (dated by TCRdb to about 2021). For the study in its entirety: In the newly diagnosed Graves' disease group, patients had been taking antithyroid drugs for less than 3 months. A total of about 33 samples underwent TCR sequencing, from 13 patients with persistent Graves' disease and 20 or so patients with newly diagnosed Graves' disease. The study was registered as a clinical trial and conducted in China. This study used TCR sequencing and RNA sequencing of peripheral blood to compare persistent Graves' disease patients against newly diagnosed Graves' disease patients. General study outcomes and caveats: Sequencing and analysis were restricted to the TCR beta chain. Lower TCR Shannon entropy and fewer highly expanded clones were observed in persistent Graves' disease patients than in newly diagnosed patients, which suggested clonal expansion. TRBV28, TRBJ1-2 and TRBJ2-5 were preferentially used in persistent disease, while TRBV20-1 and TRBJ2-1 were favored in newly diagnosed disease. Patients with persistent disease shared more public clonotypes (around 2,500) than newly diagnosed patients did (around 980). As a limitation, the authors acknowledged that the small sample size may reduce accuracy. Peripheral blood alone was examined, since thyroid tissue, which constituted the primary lesion, could not be accessed.

This clonotype was seen many times. Its antigen is unknown. No clone much larger than this one lies a single base away; base qualities are absent. The CDR3, cysteine through phenylalanine, is 15 amino acids long. Only CDR3 DNA remains: 45 bases, in frame from the first base. Deletion took 2 bases off V and 1 base off J, with a span of 14 bases between the germline ends. Looking up the germline V gene (reference sequence) yields CDR1 DFQATT and CDR2 SNEGSKA. The library came from multiplex PCR. This sample was sequenced with an Illumina HiSeq 4000. iRepertoire HTBI primers and Arm-PCR amplification of CDR3 regions were used to construct TCR beta libraries. Before sequencing, the PCR products went through gel purification. In the authors' own workflow: Gene usage analysis of CDR3 amino acid clonotypes used the roughly 60 TRBV and approximately 13 TRBJ segments found across samples. COPE and FqMerger were used to merge the filtered high-quality paired reads into contigs. Contigs were aligned with BLAST to IMGT TRBV, TRBD and TRBJ reference genes, and CDR3 was defined per IMGT. Clonotypes above 0.1% frequency were classified as highly expanded clones. Repertoire diversity was measured by Shannon entropy, and V-J evenness by the Gini coefficient. A clonotype found in more than one individual was treated as public. In TCRdb, the public reads were trimmed at Q25 with fastp and aligned with MiXCR, with productive beta chains retained. Rows with one shared CDR3 protein collapse into an entry with the most common genes and DNA. TCRdb, not the original authors, processed these V and J calls. Recorded for this sample are 350,000 to 550,000 distinct CDR3 sequences; roughly 15% of them occurred a single time. Roughly 23% of the sample goes to the ten largest clones.

The time point label of this sample denotes: newly diagnosed GD, antithyroid drugs for less than 3 months. For both TCR sequencing and RNA sequencing, RNA was extracted from PBMCs in TRIzol. The diagnosis of Graves' disease was made according to American Thyroid Association guidelines. Patients were recruited from an endocrinology department in Xi'an, China. Each patient gave roughly 10 milliliters of peripheral blood, collected in an EDTA anticoagulant tube. PBMCs were isolated by Ficoll Paque Plus density gradient separation without further T cell sorting. An Agilent 2100 Bioanalyzer and agarose gel were used to check RNA quality, and a NanoDrop 2000 was used to measure RNA concentration. The same data also went into a second study, on T cells in Graves' hyperthyroidism and ophthalmopathy. As that second study puts it: Stable Graves' hyperthyroidism was defined as the absence of progression to ophthalmopathy over 18 months of follow-up. Hyperthyroidism patients were newly diagnosed, with disease duration under 2 months, and aged 18 to 65 years. The study excluded patients with uncontrolled infections, other autoimmune diseases, pregnancy or lactation. Clinical symptoms, serum thyroxine and TRAb, thyroid ultrasound, and orbital computed tomography formed the basis for the diagnoses. The first round of RT-PCR for the TCR CDR3 was performed with the HTBI primer set and the Qiagen OneStep RT-PCR kit. Most expanded thyroid clonotypes (frequency above 0.001) were also found in blood, which suggests that blood repertoires may mirror thyroid immune responses. A 13 V-J signature model separated ophthalmopathy from stable hyperthyroidism, with around 88% sensitivity and about 81% specificity in cross-validation and 80%/75% in testing. In validation, progression to ophthalmopathy was predicted by the model with more than 65% sensitivity and 72% to 80% specificity, a median of 6.5 months before onset. TCR V-J signatures able to tell the groups apart were searched for in a discovery cohort of around 95 patients, of whom fewer than 45 had Graves' ophthalmopathy and about 55 had stable Graves' hyperthyroidism. An independent validation cohort of about 19 hyperthyroidism patients and about 16 patients who later progressed to ophthalmopathy tested prospective prediction of ophthalmopathy. The roughly 99 discovery patients were divided at random into training and test sets in a 7:3 ratio. The study also compared thyroid tissue and blood T-cell repertoires from a handful of Graves' hyperthyroidism patients. Once sampling was done, hyperthyroidism patients were given methimazole at a starting dose of 30 mg daily, whereas ophthalmopathy patients were given high-dose intravenous methylprednisolone. A second multiplex PCR round built the libraries, followed by size selection and purification. Sequencing of the libraries was done on an Illumina HiSeq2000 using paired-end 100 bp reads. SOAPnuke was used to process the raw data, with reads discarded if the reads contained adapters or uncalled bases, had a mean Phred below 15, or lacked an exact constant-primer or identifier match. COPE v1.2.5 was used to merge the high-quality paired reads, and each unique nucleotide sequence was defined as a clonotype. Clonotypes were aligned to IMGT TRBV, TRBD and TRBJ reference segments using MiTCR v1.1. The analysis was restricted to V-J combinations with a frequency above 0.0001, which together covered roughly 99% of the repertoires. The TCS score was defined as F50 (clonal expansion) divided by E x V (chaos), with BLOSUM62-based TCRdist calculated between CDR3 peptides within each V-J. Welch's t-statistics and random forest reduced 500 to 550 V-J features to under 15, which were used in a naive Bayes classifier (R e1071). Sample size was not statistically predetermined, and investigators were not blinded to group allocation. The paper reports TCR Vbeta CDR3 sequencing of 140 or so peripheral blood samples: approximately 43 ophthalmopathy, fewer than 80 hyperthyroidism and around 17 progressor patients.

The sequence was collected from a woman younger than 30 with Graves disease. Donor details come from another sample of the same person, matched by shared clones. The chain joins TRBV20-1 to TRBJ1-1, and perhaps TRBD1 as D gene, on 5 matching bases. The material was peripheral blood mononuclear cells (PBMCs), obtained at new diagnosis, from a patient treated with antithyroid drugs. Here is the DNA: TGCAGTGCTAGAAATTTGGGACGGTCGAACACTGAAGCTTTCTTT. This codes for CSARNLGRSNTEAFF.